Below, 18 T cell receptor beta chains from the same sample are listed, as sequenced in a study of cytomegalovirus exposure and HLA in healthy donors. PCR involved 60 Vbeta and 13 Jbeta primers. Method: immunoSEQ multiplex PCR; TCRdb's copy keeps in-frame clones and lacks some. The data contain 60,000 to 85,000 clones, more than 65% of them seen just once; the ten biggest clones take up over 15%. The source material was PBMCs. These receptors all stem from a man in his sixties or seventies in good health and CMV-seropositive.

V gene TRBV9 combines with J gene TRBJ2-1; D is uncertain. Per the germline V gene, CDR1 is SGDLS and CDR2 is YYNGEE. The CDR3 loop spans 15 amino acids. With 0 bases removed from V and 0 bases from J, the gap between germline ends came to 7 bases. CDR3 loop: CASSVAVSSYNEQFF. The CDR3 region has the DNA TGTGCCAGCAGCGTAGCGGTTAGCTCCTACAATGAGCAGTTCTTC.

The rearrangement joins TRBV4-3 to TRBJ1-3; TRBD1 is a possible D gene (5 bases). CDR3 length: 15 amino acids. Looked up from germline, CDR1 is LGHNA and CDR2 is YSLEER. V was clipped by 0 bases and J by 4 bases, with 10 bases between them. The CDR3 nucleotides read TGCGCCAGCAGCCAAGACCAGGGACTGGGAAACACCATATATTTT. Protein: CASSQDQGLGNTIYF.

This chain joins TRBV6-1 and TRBJ2-7, with a tentative D call TRBD1 (5 bases). The germline V gene has CDR1 MNHNS and CDR2 SASEGT. CDR3 size: 15 residues. Trimming took 2 bases from V and 9 from J, leaving 20 bases between them. CDR3 DNA sequence: TGTGCCAGCAGTGAACGACAGAGGCCTCCCCCACGGCAGTACTTC. This encodes CASSERQRPPPRQYF.

The chain uses TRBV6-1 and TRBJ1-5, with D unclear. Per germline, CDR1 MNHNS and CDR2 SASEGT. The CDR3 has 14 amino acids. V shed 2 bases and J shed 7 bases, with 12 bases lying between them. The CDR3 here is CASSERRARQPQHF. The CDR3 DNA is TGTGCCAGCAGTGAAAGGAGGGCCAGGCAGCCCCAGCATTTT.

The V gene is TRBV10-3, the J gene TRBJ2-5; TRBD1 might be the D (6 bases). Trimming cost V 5 bases and J 2 bases, with 12 bases left between them. This CDR3 is 14 amino acids long. Germline V gives CDR1 ENHRY, CDR2 SYGVKD. CDR3 sequence: CAISPGGPQETQYF. CDR3 DNA sequence: TGTGCCATCAGTCCTGGGGGCCCTCAAGAGACCCAGTACTTC.

The J gene is TRBJ1-1, the V gene TRBV15, with a tentative D call TRBD1 (6 bases). This CDR3 contains 12 residues. Per germline, CDR1 LNHNV and CDR2 YYDKDF (reference sequence). The V gene lost 5 bases and the J gene lost 6 bases, with 10 bases spanning the gap. The CDR3 loop is CATSLTGSEAFF. As DNA, the CDR3 is TGTGCCACCAGCCTTACAGGGTCTGAAGCTTTCTTT.

The J gene is TRBJ2-7, the V gene TRBV5-4, with D perhaps matching TRBD1 (5 bases). With 0 bases removed from V and 1 base from J, the gap between germline ends came to 11 bases. The CDR3 loop spans 15 amino acids. Per the germline V gene, CDR1 is SGHNT and CDR2 is YYREEE (reference sequence). CDR3 DNA: TGTGCCAGCAGCTTGGACCAGGGTCCTTCCTACGAGCAGTACTTC. The encoded protein is CASSLDQGPSYEQYF. Variable domain in full (rest from reference TRBV5-4 and TRBJ2-7): ETGVTQSPTHLIKTRGQQVTLRCSSQSGHNTVSWYQQALGQGPQFIFQYYREEENGRGNFPPRFSGLQFPNYSSELNVNALELDDSALYLCASSLDQGPSYEQYFGPGTRLTVT.

This clone was seen a few times. This chain links TRBV5-1 with TRBJ1-4; D is unresolved. The CDR3 is 14 amino acids. The V gene lost 0 bases and the J gene lost 8 bases, with 11 bases spanning the gap. Per the germline V gene, CDR1 is SGHRS and CDR2 is YFSETQ. The CDR3 is CASSLVRGGEKLFF. The DNA for the CDR3 is TGCGCCAGCAGCTTGGTTCGGGGTGGGGAAAAACTGTTTTTT.

The chain links TRBV2 to TRBJ1-1, with TRBD1 matching over 7 bases. Germline V gene sequence: CDR1 SNHLY, CDR2 FYNNEI. The V gene end was trimmed by 4 bases and the J gene end by 4 bases; junction bases not matched to a gene: 9. This CDR3 contains 15 residues. CDR3 region: CASSGPTGVATEAFF. As DNA, the CDR3 is TGTGCCAGCAGTGGCCCTACAGGGGTGGCCACTGAAGCTTTCTTT.

This clone was found a few times. The chain couples TRBV29-1 to TRBJ2-1; unclear D gene. The CDR3 is made up of 14 amino acids. The germline V gene has CDR1 SQVTM and CDR2 ANQGSEA. The CDR3 loop is CTAPPGQSYNEQFF. CDR3 DNA sequence: TGCACCGCCCCTCCAGGCCAGTCCTACAATGAGCAGTTCTTC.

The chain is built from TRBV10-3 and TRBJ2-2; maybe TRBD1 (6 bases). The CDR3 has 15 residues. Trimming shortened V by 0 bases and J by 6 bases, and 11 bases separated the two germline ends. From germline, CDR1 is ENHRY and CDR2 SYGVKD. In DNA form, the CDR3 reads TGTGCCATCAGTGAGTCTTCCCAGGGGCCCGGGGAGCTGTTTTTT. Protein product: CAISESSQGPGELFF.

The CDR3 spells CASSDKGAVRGNEQFF. In DNA, the CDR3 is TGTGCCAGCAGTGATAAAGGGGCAGTCAGGGGGAATGAGCAGTTCTTC. J is TRBJ2-1 and V is TRBV6-1; 7 bases fit TRBD1. J gave up 7 bases and V 3 bases, and 12 bases lay outside the gene matches. This CDR3 region has 16 residues. Germline assignment: CDR1 MNHNS and CDR2 SASEGT.

The rearrangement uses TRBV6-1 and TRBJ1-3; D ambiguous. CDR1 and CDR2 (germline): MNHNS, SASEGT. V was clipped by 6 bases and J by 4 bases, with 13 bases between them. The CDR3 is made up of 14 amino acids. As DNA, the CDR3 is TGTGCCAGCAGCCTCCCTAGGCCGGGAAACACCATATATTTT. Translation gives CASSLPRPGNTIYF.

The chain uses TRBV7-2 and TRBJ2-7, with TRBD2 matching 15 bases. The germline V gene has CDR1 SGHTA and CDR2 FQGNSA. This CDR3 region has 17 residues. After removal of 4 bases from V and 2 bases from J, the junction contained 6 bases not matched to a gene. The CDR3 DNA reads TGTGCCAGCAGCTACTTTCGGACTAGCGGGAGGGCCTACGAGCAGTACTTC. Its translation: CASSYFRTSGRAYEQYF.

This clone was found once. V and J are TRBV6-5 and TRBJ2-7; TRBD1 agrees at 7 bases. Germline trimming cut 7 bases from V and 1 base from J; bases unmatched to any gene: 10. The CDR3 sequence is 15 residues long. Germline loops: CDR1 MNHEY, CDR2 SVGAGI. The CDR3 sequence: CASNRGAGGSYEQYF. Written as DNA, the CDR3 is TGTGCCAGCAACAGAGGGGCAGGGGGTTCCTACGAGCAGTACTTC.

This chain uses TRBV9 with TRBJ2-1, with D maybe TRBD2 (5 bases). Trimming removed 5 bases from V and 3 bases from J, with 15 bases in between. Germline assignment: CDR1 SGDLS and CDR2 YYNGEE. The CDR3 is made up of 15 amino acids. The DNA of the CDR3 is TGTGCCAGCAGTCCGGGCGGGTCTTTCTACAATGAGCAGTTCTTC. Its protein product is CASSPGGSFYNEQFF.

This chain uses TRBV6-1 with TRBJ2-5; 7 positions match TRBD1. Trimming at V came to 5 bases and at J to 2 bases, leaving 5 bases not matched to a gene. Looked up from germline, CDR1 is MNHNS and CDR2 is SASEGT. The CDR3 runs 14 residues. The CDR3 sequence: CASSTRDRQETQYF. CDR3 nucleotides: TGTGCCAGCAGTACCCGGGACAGACAAGAGACCCAGTACTTC.

The chain combines TRBV6-1 with TRBJ1-4; D not resolved. CDR3 length: 15 residues. Germline V CDR1 and CDR2: MNHNS, SASEGT. The V end was cut by 2 bases, the J end by 7 bases, with 14 bases between. The DNA for the CDR3 is TGTGCCAGCAGTGAATATGCGTCAGGAGGTGAAAAACTGTTTTTT. Translating gives CASSEYASGGEKLFF.